This TCR beta chain was sequenced during a study of PD-1 blockade in classical Hodgkin lymphoma. Study in general: The study gave patients nivolumab 3 mg/kg intravenously every 2 weeks.

Study-wide points: Before treatment, TCR diversity in newly diagnosed patients was reportedly lower than in healthy donors.

Some clones are missing from TCRdb's copy, which holds only in-frame ones; the method was immunoSEQ multiplex PCR. The profile shows tens of thousands of clones, 73% of them singletons. Germline V gene sequence: CDR1 SGHVS, CDR2 FNYEAQ. There are 14 residues in the CDR3. V gave up 0 bases and J gave up 8 bases, with 13 bases separating them. All patients relapsed after autologous stem cell transplantation, and brentuximab vedotin exposure varied. On this clone itself: Antigen specificity is unknown.

The material was peripheral blood mononuclear cells (PBMCs), obtained at baseline. J is TRBJ1-2 and V is TRBV7-6; D is perhaps TRBD1 (5 bases). The clonotype comes from a human donor with classical Hodgkin lymphoma. DNA of the CDR3: TGTGCCAGCAGCTTAGCCGGGGGATTCGGGGGCTACACCTTC. It translates to CASSLAGGFGGYTF.